Shown below are 26 T cell receptor beta chains from a single sample sequenced in a study of T cell responses to AZD1222 COVID-19 vaccine. Sequencing used immunoSEQ multiplex PCR; TCRdb keeps in-frame clones, though not all of them. The sample holds tens of thousands of clones, roughly 85% seen once. The sample in question was peripheral blood, obtained 28 days after the second AZD1222 dose. These TCRs come from an adult who received the AZD1222 COVID-19 vaccine.

The chain links TRBV3-1 (or the pseudogene TRBV3-2) to TRBJ1-6, with D uncertain. The V and J ends lost 4 bases and 7 bases respectively, with 23 bases between them. Germline CDR1 and CDR2: LGHDT and YNNKEL (reference sequence). This CDR3 has 18 residues. The CDR3 is CASSRSPLRAAENSPLHF. CDR3 bases: TGTGCCAGCAGCCGGAGCCCGTTAAGGGCAGCCGAGAATTCACCCCTCCACTTT.

The rearrangement links TRBV6-2 or TRBV6-3 to TRBJ1-5, with TRBD1 matching over 7 bases. V was pared by 6 bases and J by 0 bases, with 5 bases of the junction left unmatched. The length of the CDR3 is 15 residues. CDR1 is MNHEY and CDR2 is SVGEGT in the germline V gene. CDR3 residues: CASSSRQGSNQPQHF. The CDR3 bases are TGTGCCAGCAGCTCGAGACAGGGTAGCAATCAGCCCCAGCATTTT.

The rearrangement links TRBV30 to TRBJ2-4; TRBD2 might be the D (5 bases). CDR1 and CDR2 (germline): GTSNPN, SVGIG (reference sequence). Trimming shortened V by 0 bases and J by 0 bases, and 12 bases separated the two germline ends. The CDR3 totals 16 residues. The CDR3 loop is CAWSVRGGLAKNIQYF. The CDR3 coding sequence is TGTGCCTGGAGTGTACGCGGCGGGTTAGCCAAAAACATTCAGTACTTC.

The chain is built from TRBV4-1 and TRBJ2-7, with D possibly matching TRBD2 (6 bases). V lost 4 bases, J lost 4 bases, and 14 bases lay in between. CDR1 is MGHRA, CDR2 YSYEKL, per germline. The CDR3 is made up of 14 amino acids. CDR3 bases: TGCGCCAGCAGCCTCCGGGACTCTCCATACGAGCAGTACTTC. Amino acid sequence: CASSLRDSPYEQYF.

This clone was recorded only once. V usage is TRBV11-3 and J usage is TRBJ2-5, with 8 bases fitting TRBD2. This CDR3 contains 14 residues. Losses at the gene ends were 3 bases for V and 4 bases for J; bases not matched to a gene: 4. The V gene's germline CDR1 is SGHNT and CDR2 YENEEA. The CDR3 is CASSFGRAGETQYF. In DNA form, the CDR3 reads TGTGCCAGCAGCTTCGGGAGGGCGGGAGAGACCCAGTACTTC.

CDR3 protein: CASSPPGPYTQYF. CDR3 nucleotide sequence: TGTGCCAGCAGCCCACCGGGACCGTATACGCAGTATTTT. The chain uses TRBV7-9 and TRBJ2-3; D possibly uses TRBD1 or TRBD2 (5 bases each). CDR1 is SEHNR and CDR2 is FQNEAQ in the germline V gene (reference sequence). Trimming took off 5 bases at V and 7 bases at J, with 13 bases between the two ends. The CDR3 spans 13 residues.

The chain uses TRBV4-3 and TRBJ1-2; D uncertain. CDR1 is LGHNA and CDR2 is YSLEER in the germline V gene. The CDR3 extends over 17 amino acids. V was cut by 0 bases and J by 4 bases, with 18 bases left in between. CDR3 coding DNA: TGCGCCAGCAGCCAAGATGGGAATCTCCCGGAGATCTATGGCTACACCTTC. It specifies CASSQDGNLPEIYGYTF.

The chain has TRBV7-2 and TRBJ1-5, with no clear D. Trimming took 5 bases from V and 8 from J, leaving 10 bases between them. Germline assignment: CDR1 SGHTA and CDR2 FQGNSA. This CDR3 is built from 12 residues. In DNA form, the CDR3 reads TGTGCCAGCAGCAACGTACGGAAGCCCCAGCATTTT. Encoded protein: CASSNVRKPQHF.

The chain joins TRBV7-2 to TRBJ2-1; either TRBD1 or TRBD2 may supply D (5 bases each). V shed 0 bases and J shed 6 bases, with 12 bases lying between them. Germline V gene sequence: CDR1 SGHTA, CDR2 FQGNSA. The CDR3 is 15 residues long. CDR3 DNA sequence: TGTGCCAGCAGCTTAGCAGTTGGGGGTACCAATGAGCAGTTCTTC. Translation: CASSLAVGGTNEQFF. Filled out from reference TRBV7-2 and TRBJ2-1, the complete variable domain reads GAGVSQSPSNKVTEKGKDVELRCDPISGHTALYWYRQSLGQGLEFLIYFQGNSAPDKSGLPSDRFSAERTGGSVSTLTIQRTQQEDSAVYLCASSLAVGGTNEQFFGPGTRLTVL.

This sequence joins TRBV15 and TRBJ1-4; D is perhaps TRBD1 (5 bases). CDR3 length equals 16 residues. Trimming took off 1 base at V and 0 bases at J, with 9 bases between the two ends. Germline V lookup: CDR1 LNHNV, CDR2 YYDKDF (reference sequence). The CDR3 loop reads CATSRGDRTTNEKLFF. CDR3 nucleotides: TGTGCCACCAGCAGAGGGGACCGAACAACTAATGAAAAACTGTTTTTT.

The gene calls are TRBV18 and TRBJ2-1; 10 positions match TRBD2. CDR3 length: 14 residues. V lost 6 bases and J lost 5; bases outside the gene matches: 4. Per the germline V gene, CDR1 is KGHSH and CDR2 is LQKENI. The CDR3 DNA is TGTGCCAGCTCGCTTGGACTAGCGGACAATGAGCAGTTCTTC. Its translation is CASSLGLADNEQFF.

This sequence joins TRBV4-1 and TRBJ2-4; 8 nucleotides agree with TRBD1. The CDR3 has 14 amino acids. V trimming: 5 bases; J trimming: 3 bases; junction bases outside the gene matches: 3. Germline V gene data show CDR1 as MGHRA and CDR2 as YSYEKL. CDR3 bases: TGCGCCAGCAGCTCCGACAGGGGCAAAAACATTCAGTACTTC. Protein product: CASSSDRGKNIQYF.

The chain combines TRBV7-2 with TRBJ2-1; the D call may be TRBD1 or TRBD2 (5 bases each). CDR1 is SGHTA and CDR2 is FQGNSA in the germline V gene. The ends were cut back, 3 bases at V and 5 bases at J, with 14 bases in the middle. This CDR3 region has 15 residues. The CDR3 DNA follows: TGTGCCAGCAGCTTGCACCGGGACCCTAACAATGAGCAGTTCTTC. This translates into CASSLHRDPNNEQFF.

This chain joins TRBV29-1 and TRBJ1-2; 8 bases fit TRBD1. V trimming: 1 base; J trimming: 6 bases; junction bases outside the gene matches: 4. The CDR3 is made up of 13 amino acids. The germline CDR1 and CDR2 sequences are SQVTM and ANQGSEA. CDR3 residues: CSVEVDRGDGYTF. CDR3 DNA sequence: TGCAGCGTTGAAGTTGACAGGGGAGATGGCTACACCTTC. Full variable domain (rest looked up from reference TRBV29-1 and TRBJ1-2): SAVISQKPSRDICQRGTSLTIQCQVDSQVTMMFWYRQQPGQSLTLIATANQGSEATYESGFVIDKFPISRPNLTFSTLTVSNMSPEDSSIYLCSVEVDRGDGYTFGSGTRLTVV.

The CDR3 loop reads CASSIQSPGNTIYF. CDR3 nucleotides: TGTGCCAGTAGCATCCAGAGTCCTGGAAACACCATATATTTT. The rearrangement uses TRBV19 and TRBJ1-3; D gene ambiguous. Trimming pared 6 bases from V and 2 bases from J, leaving 11 bases between. The CDR3 extends over 14 amino acids. Germline-derived CDR1 and CDR2 are LNHDA and SQIVND (reference sequence).

In regard to this clone: No conserved phenylalanine or tryptophan ends this CDR3, so it is likely a read error. No DNA is shown, since the ends of the CDR3 on it are uncertain; the CDR3 is the one TCRdb lists. The CDR3: CAWIKWREI. This sequence joins TRBV30 and TRBJ2-7; no DNA check was done on the table's D call, TRBD2. A total of 9 residues make up the CDR3, ends included. Per germline, CDR1 GTSNPN and CDR2 SVGIG (reference sequence).

This chain connects TRBV9 to TRBJ1-1; TRBD1 is a possible D gene (6 bases). CDR3 length: 15 residues. Deletions cut 0 bases from V and 1 base from J, with 10 bases between. Germline assignment: CDR1 SGDLS and CDR2 YYNGEE. This chain's CDR3 is CASSVVDSGNTEAFF. Written as DNA, the CDR3 is TGTGCCAGCAGCGTAGTGGACAGTGGGAACACTGAAGCTTTCTTT.

V is TRBV28 and J is TRBJ2-1; D ambiguous. The CDR3 spans 16 residues. Looked up from germline, CDR1 is MDHEN and CDR2 is SYDVKM. V lost 6 bases and J lost 0, with 15 bases in between. In DNA, the CDR3 is TGTGCCAGCAGGGACGGACCCCGGAGCTCCTACAATGAGCAGTTCTTC. The encoded protein is CASRDGPRSSYNEQFF.

The V gene is TRBV28, the J gene TRBJ2-7; the D gene could be TRBD1 or TRBD2 (5 bases each). Trimming stripped 5 bases from V and 4 bases from J, with 15 bases between. Germline V gives CDR1 MDHEN, CDR2 SYDVKM. The CDR3 totals 14 residues. For the CDR3, the DNA is TGTGCCAGCAGTCTACCGGGACCTATTTACGAGCAGTACTTC. Its protein product is CASSLPGPIYEQYF.

This chain joins TRBV5-1 and TRBJ2-7; TRBD2 is a possible D gene (5 bases). The CDR3 is 12 amino acids. The ends were cut back, 7 bases at V and 0 bases at J, with 8 bases in the middle. Germline values: CDR1 SGHRS, CDR2 YFSETQ. CDR3 sequence reads: CASGEYSYEQYF. The CDR3 region has the DNA TGCGCCAGCGGGGAGTACTCCTACGAGCAGTACTTC.

This rearrangement joins TRBV6-2 or TRBV6-3 to TRBJ2-7; 8 nucleotides match TRBD1. The V gene end was trimmed by 6 bases and the J gene end by 2 bases; junction bases not matched to a gene: 6. Germline V gives CDR1 MNHEY, CDR2 SVGEGT. The CDR3 consists of 14 residues. CDR3: CASSPQGGPYEQYF. CDR3 in DNA: TGTGCCAGCAGCCCACAGGGGGGCCCCTACGAGCAGTACTTC.

The chain is built from TRBV5-6 and TRBJ2-7; 10 bases match TRBD1. CDR1 is SGHDT, CDR2 YYEEEE, per germline. The junction had 5 bases not matched to a gene; V was cut back by 4 bases and J by 4 bases. This CDR3 has 14 amino acids. The CDR3 nucleotides read TGTGCCAGCAGCCCTTTGGGACAGGGGTACGAGCAGTACTTC. Translation: CASSPLGQGYEQYF.

V usage is TRBV2 and J usage is TRBJ1-1, with no clear D. The ends were cut back, 7 bases at V and 1 base at J, with 10 bases in the middle. Germline loops: CDR1 SNHLY, CDR2 FYNNEI. The CDR3 contains 13 residues. The CDR3 nucleotides are TGTGCCAGCACTAACGAAAGGAACACTGAAGCTTTCTTT. Translated: CASTNERNTEAFF.

For the CDR3, the DNA is TGTGCCAGCAGTTCCACACGAGCGGGAGGGGGAACCTACGAGCAGTACTTC. It codes for CASSSTRAGGGTYEQYF. The chain uses TRBV27 and TRBJ2-7; 10 positions agree with TRBD2. The CDR3 loop spans 17 amino acids. J gave up 2 bases and V 4 bases, and 11 bases lay outside the gene matches. Looked up from germline, CDR1 is MNHEY and CDR2 is SMNVEV (reference sequence).

This chain links TRBV5-5 with TRBJ1-3; D call uncertain. Trimming shortened V by 0 bases and J by 4 bases, and 11 bases separated the two germline ends. Germline CDR1 SGHKS, CDR2 YYEKEE (reference sequence). The length of the CDR3 is 15 residues. The CDR3 bases are TGTGCCAGCAGCTTGGGTCGGGTTTTCGGAAACACCATATATTTT. Translation gives CASSLGRVFGNTIYF.

The gene calls are TRBV28 and TRBJ1-6, with a possible D match to TRBD1 (6 bases). Germline-derived CDR1 and CDR2 are MDHEN and SYDVKM. This CDR3 has 15 residues. The ends were cut back, 5 bases at V and 7 bases at J, with 15 bases in the middle. CDR3 DNA sequence: TGTGCCAGCAGTCTAGATGACAGGTTCAATTCACCCCTCCACTTT. Translating it yields CASSLDDRFNSPLHF.